This T cell receptor beta chain was captured by sequencing in a study of T cell responses to AZD1222 COVID-19 vaccine. Study-wide findings and caveats: Once two AZD1222 doses were given, Spike-specific TCR breadth and depth went up. At 160-218 and 743-854, vaccine-associated CD4 TCRs were dominant, and they spanned spike.

The repertoire was sequenced with immunoSEQ multiplex PCR; TCRdb's copy has only in-frame clones and lacks some. The profile covers around 90,000 clones, with roughly 88% appearing a single time and about an eighth taken by the ten largest. This clone was detected only once. Antigen: not known. V was clipped by 6 bases and J by 7 bases; unmatched bases: 12. The germline V gene encodes CDR1 MNHEY and CDR2 SVGAGI. The CDR3 spans 15 residues. The clonotype was recovered from an adult in good health. V is TRBV6-5 and J is TRBJ1-3, with 7 bases fitting TRBD1. The specimen comprised peripheral blood, sampled on day 0 of AZD1222 vaccination. Here the CDR3 reads CASRKDRVLSNTIYF. For the CDR3, the DNA is TGTGCCAGCAGAAAAGACAGGGTTCTCAGTAACACCATATATTTT.